Sequencing of this TCR beta chain was carried out in a study of PD-L1 blockade in urothelial cancer. Study-level information: Of 29 to 30 patients, around 25 were males with bladder-origin urothelial cancer. Across blood samples, T cells had a median count of approximately 130,000.

Data came from immunoSEQ multiplex PCR; TCRdb stores just in-frame clones and leaves some out. Among 60,000 to 85,000 clones, 87% were seen once, and the ten largest hold roughly 5.2%. Disease in patients was locally advanced or metastatic urothelial carcinoma. V lost 8 bases to trimming and J lost 8 bases; unmatched junction nucleotides: 9. Germline values: CDR1 MNHNS, CDR2 SASEGT. The CDR3 is made up of 13 amino acids. The sample in question was PBMCs, obtained around atezolizumab (anti-PD-L1) treatment. The clonotype originates from a woman between 70 and 85 years old with urothelial cancer. The chain uses TRBV6-1 and TRBJ2-1; the match to TRBD1 covers 7 bases. As DNA, the CDR3 is TGTGCCAGCGACCCGGGACAGAGGGATGAGCAGTTCTTC. This translates into CASDPGQRDEQFF.